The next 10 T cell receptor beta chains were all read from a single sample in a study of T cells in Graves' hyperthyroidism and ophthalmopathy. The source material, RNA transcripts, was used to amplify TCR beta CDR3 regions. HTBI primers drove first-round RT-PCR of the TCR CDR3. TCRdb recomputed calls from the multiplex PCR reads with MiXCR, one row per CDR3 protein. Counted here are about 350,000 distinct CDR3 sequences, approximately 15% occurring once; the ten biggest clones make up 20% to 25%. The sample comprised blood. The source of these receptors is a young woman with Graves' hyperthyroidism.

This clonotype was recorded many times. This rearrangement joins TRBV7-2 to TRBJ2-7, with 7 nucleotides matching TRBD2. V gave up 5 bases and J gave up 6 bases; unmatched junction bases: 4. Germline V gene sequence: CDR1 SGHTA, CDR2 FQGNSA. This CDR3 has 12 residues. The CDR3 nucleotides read TGTGCCAGCAGCCGGTCGGGAGGCGAGCAGTACTTC. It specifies CASSRSGGEQYF.

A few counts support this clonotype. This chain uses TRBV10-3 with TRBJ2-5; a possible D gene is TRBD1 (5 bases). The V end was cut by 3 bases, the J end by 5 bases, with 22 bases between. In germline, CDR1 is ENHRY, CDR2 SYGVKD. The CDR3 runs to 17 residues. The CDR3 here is CAISDFKGFLVGETQYF. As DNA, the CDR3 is TGTGCCATCAGTGACTTTAAGGGGTTTTTGGTCGGGGAGACCCAGTACTTC.

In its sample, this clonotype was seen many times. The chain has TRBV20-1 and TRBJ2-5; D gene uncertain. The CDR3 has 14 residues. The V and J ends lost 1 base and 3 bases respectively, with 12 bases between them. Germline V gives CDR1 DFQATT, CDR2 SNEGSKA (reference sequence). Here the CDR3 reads CSARGGDGKETQYF. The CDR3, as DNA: TGCAGTGCTAGAGGAGGTGACGGAAAAGAGACCCAGTACTTC.

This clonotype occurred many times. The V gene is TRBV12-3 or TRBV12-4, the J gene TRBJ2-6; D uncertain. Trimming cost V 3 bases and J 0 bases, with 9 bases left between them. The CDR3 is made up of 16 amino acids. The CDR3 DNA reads TGTGCCAGCAGTTTGGGCAGGAGCTCTGGGGCCAACGTCCTGACTTTC. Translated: CASSLGRSSGANVLTF.

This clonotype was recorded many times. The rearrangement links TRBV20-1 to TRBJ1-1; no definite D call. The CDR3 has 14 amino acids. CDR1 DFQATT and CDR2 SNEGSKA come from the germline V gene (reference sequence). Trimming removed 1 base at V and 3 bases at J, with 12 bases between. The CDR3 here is CSARVPDSYTEAFF. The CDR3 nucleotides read TGCAGTGCTAGAGTCCCGGATTCGTACACTGAAGCTTTCTTT.

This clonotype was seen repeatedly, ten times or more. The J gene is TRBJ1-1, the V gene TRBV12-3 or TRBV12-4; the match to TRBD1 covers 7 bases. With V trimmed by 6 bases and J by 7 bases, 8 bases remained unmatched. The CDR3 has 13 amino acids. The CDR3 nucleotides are TGTGCCAGCAGCCTAGACAGGGTCAGTGAAGCTTTCTTT. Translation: CASSLDRVSEAFF.

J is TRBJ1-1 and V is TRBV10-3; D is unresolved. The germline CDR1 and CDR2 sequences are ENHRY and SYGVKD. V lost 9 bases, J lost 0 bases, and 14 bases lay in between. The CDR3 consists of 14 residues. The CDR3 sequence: CAISPVGLNTEAFF. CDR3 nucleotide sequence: TGTGCCATATCTCCCGTAGGCCTGAACACTGAAGCTTTCTTT.

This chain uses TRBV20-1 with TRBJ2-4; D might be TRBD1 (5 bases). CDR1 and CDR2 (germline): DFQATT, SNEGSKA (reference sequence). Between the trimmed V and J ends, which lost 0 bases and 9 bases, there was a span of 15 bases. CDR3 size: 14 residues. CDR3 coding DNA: TGCAGTGCTAGAGATGAAAAAGGGGCGATCATTCAGTACTTC. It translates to CSARDEKGAIIQYF.

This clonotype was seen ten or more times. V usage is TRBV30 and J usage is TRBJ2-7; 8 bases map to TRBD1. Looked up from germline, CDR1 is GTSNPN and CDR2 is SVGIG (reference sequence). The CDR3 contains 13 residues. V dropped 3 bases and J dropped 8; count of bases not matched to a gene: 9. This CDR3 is CAWRGQGQRQQYF. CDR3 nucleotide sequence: TGTGCCTGGAGAGGACAGGGACAACGTCAGCAGTACTTC.

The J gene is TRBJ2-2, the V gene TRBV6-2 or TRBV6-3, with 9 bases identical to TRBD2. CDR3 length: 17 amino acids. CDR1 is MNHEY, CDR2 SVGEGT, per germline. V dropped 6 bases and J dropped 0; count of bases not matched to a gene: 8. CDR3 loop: CASSPPSGRTNTGELFF. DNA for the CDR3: TGTGCCAGCAGCCCCCCCAGCGGGAGGACGAACACCGGGGAGCTGTTTTTT.